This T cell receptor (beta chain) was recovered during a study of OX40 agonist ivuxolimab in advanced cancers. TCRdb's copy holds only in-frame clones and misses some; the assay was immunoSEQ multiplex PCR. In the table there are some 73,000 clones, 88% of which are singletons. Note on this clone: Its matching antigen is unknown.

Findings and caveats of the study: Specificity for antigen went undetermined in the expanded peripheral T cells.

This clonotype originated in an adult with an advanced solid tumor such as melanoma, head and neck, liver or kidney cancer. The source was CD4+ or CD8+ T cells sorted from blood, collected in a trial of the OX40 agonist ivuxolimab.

The CDR3 region is CASSQAGQNTEAFF. The DNA of the CDR3 is TGTGCCAGCAGCCAAGCGGGACAGAACACTGAAGCTTTCTTT. The gene calls are TRBV4-2 and TRBJ1-1; weak D call: TRBD1 (6 bases). V was clipped by 1 base and J by 1 base, with 7 bases between them. From germline, CDR1 is LGHNA and CDR2 YNFKEQ. The CDR3 is 14 amino acids.